This TCR beta chain was sequenced in a study of blood T cell repertoires in COVID-19 (dated by TCRdb to about 2020). Looking at the study overall: Samples covering the acute and convalescent phases of COVID-19 were provided by collaborators in the United States, Italy and Spain. The material from the prospective study consisted of cDNA or gDNA derived from T cells, B-cell-depleted T cells, or PBMCs. A freely available public database, intended as a resource for researchers studying the immune response to SARS-CoV-2, is where the repertoires were released. Deeply sampled blood TCRbeta repertoires from subjects exposed to, actively infected with, or recovered from COVID-19 were included in the dataset. A de-identified subject ID, COVID-19 status, age in years and sex were almost always included in the sample metadata. Samples were obtained from the ongoing ImmuneRACE study (first 160 participants) and from about 1,300 subjects provided by 6 global collaborators. Where available, HLA class I and class II types were obtained from metadata supplied by the sample provider rather than from assay-based typing.

Including cysteine and phenylalanine, the CDR3 has 13 amino acids. Kept here is only the CDR3 DNA, which spans 39 bases and is read in frame from base 1. V lost 1 base and J lost 1 base; the stretch between them is 4 bases long. CDR1 is given as SGHRS and CDR2 as YFSETQ, both from the germline V gene. The immunoSEQ Assay, a bias-controlled multiplex PCR, was used to amplify TCRbeta CDR3 regions from genomic DNA. Per the authors' processing: The number of nucleated cells in each sample was estimated from the amplification of reference gene primers within the assay. Sequence reads were collapsed and filtered to measure the absolute abundance of every unique TCRbeta CDR3 rearrangement. For each sample, productive Simpson clonality was calculated by taking the square root of Simpson's diversity index across productive rearrangements. What TCRdb holds here is the immuneACCESS table cut down to in-frame rearrangements. Part of the clones is not present; checked against another copy, under half of the missing clones reflect an unresolved V gene, and the others are unexplained. The V and J calls and clone size are taken from that table; D and trimming were inferred from the DNA. Recorded for this sample are 100,000 to 150,000 clones; about 70% of them occurred a single time. Roughly 5.5% of the sample is taken by the ten largest.

Collaborating institutions collected whole blood in K2EDTA tubes following their own protocols. For TCRbeta analysis, collaborators shipped samples in one of three forms: frozen whole blood, isolated PBMCs, or DNA extracted from either of those sample types. For this clone: This receptor's antigen is unknown. No base quality information exists; no much larger clone differs at one position.

Points the paper makes about the study in general: How much clinical and demographic metadata was included differed by source and by participant, and the metadata was provided uncurated.

This receptor chain uses TRBV5-1 and TRBJ2-3; no D gene can be assigned with confidence. The sequenced sample consisted of peripheral blood. This TCR was recovered from a man aged 55 to 69 with acute or convalescent COVID-19. CDR3 sequence: CASSLTRTDTQYF. The DNA sequence is given as TGCGCCAGCAGCTTGACTCGCACAGATACGCAGTATTTT.